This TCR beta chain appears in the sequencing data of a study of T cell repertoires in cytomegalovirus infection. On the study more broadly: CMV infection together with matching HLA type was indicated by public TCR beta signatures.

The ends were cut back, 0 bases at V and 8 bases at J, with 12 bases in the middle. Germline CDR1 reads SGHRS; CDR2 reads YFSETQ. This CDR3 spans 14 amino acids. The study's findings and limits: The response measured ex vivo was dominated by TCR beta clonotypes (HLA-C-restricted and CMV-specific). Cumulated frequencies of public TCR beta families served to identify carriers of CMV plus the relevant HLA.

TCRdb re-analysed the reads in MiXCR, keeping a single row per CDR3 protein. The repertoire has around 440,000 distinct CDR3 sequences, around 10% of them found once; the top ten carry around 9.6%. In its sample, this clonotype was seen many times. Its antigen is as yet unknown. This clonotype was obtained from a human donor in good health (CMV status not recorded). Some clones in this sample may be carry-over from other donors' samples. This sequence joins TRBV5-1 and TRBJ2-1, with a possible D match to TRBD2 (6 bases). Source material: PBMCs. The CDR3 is CASSLGTSLDEQFF. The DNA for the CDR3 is TGCGCCAGCAGCTTGGGAACTAGCCTGGATGAGCAGTTCTTC.